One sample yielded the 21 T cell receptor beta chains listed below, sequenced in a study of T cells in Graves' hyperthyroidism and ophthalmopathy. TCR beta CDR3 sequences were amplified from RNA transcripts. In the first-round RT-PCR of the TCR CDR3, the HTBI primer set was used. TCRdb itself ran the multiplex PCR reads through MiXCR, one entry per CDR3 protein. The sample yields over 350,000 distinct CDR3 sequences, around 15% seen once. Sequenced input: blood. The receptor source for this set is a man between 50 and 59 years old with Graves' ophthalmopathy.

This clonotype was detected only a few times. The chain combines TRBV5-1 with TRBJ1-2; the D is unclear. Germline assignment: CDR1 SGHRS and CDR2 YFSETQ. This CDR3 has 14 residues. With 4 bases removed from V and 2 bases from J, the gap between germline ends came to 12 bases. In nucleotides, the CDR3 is TGCGCCAGCAGCGAAGAAGGAAACAACTATGGCTACACCTTC. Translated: CASSEEGNNYGYTF.

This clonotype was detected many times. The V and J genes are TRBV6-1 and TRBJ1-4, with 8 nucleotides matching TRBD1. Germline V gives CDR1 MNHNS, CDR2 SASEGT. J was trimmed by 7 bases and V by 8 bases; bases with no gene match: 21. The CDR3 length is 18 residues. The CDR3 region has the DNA TGTGCCAGCTGGGGCCCAACCGGGACAGGAAGTTTGAGTGAAAAACTGTTTTTT. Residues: CASWGPTGTGSLSEKLFF.

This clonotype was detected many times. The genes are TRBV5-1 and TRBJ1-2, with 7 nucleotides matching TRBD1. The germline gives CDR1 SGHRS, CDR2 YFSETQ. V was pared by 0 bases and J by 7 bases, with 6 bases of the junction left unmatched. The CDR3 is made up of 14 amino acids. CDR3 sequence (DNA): TGCGCCAGCAGCTTGGACGACAGGGAAGGTGGCTACACCTTC. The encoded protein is CASSLDDREGGYTF.

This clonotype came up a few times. The CDR3 loop reads CASSKGISNQPQHF. The CDR3 DNA follows: TGTGCCAGCAGCAAGGGTATCAGCAATCAGCCCCAGCATTTT. The chain uses TRBV6-1 and TRBJ1-5; no firm D call. V gave up 6 bases and J gave up 1 base, with 10 bases separating them. This CDR3 is built from 14 residues. Germline V gene sequence: CDR1 MNHNS, CDR2 SASEGT.

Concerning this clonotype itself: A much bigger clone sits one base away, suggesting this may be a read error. Written as DNA, the CDR3 is TGTGCCAGCAGCTTAAGACAGGGGGTAGCAGATACGCAGTATTTT. Amino acids: CASSLRQGVADTQYF. The chain couples TRBV7-8 to TRBJ2-3; 9 bases map to TRBD1. Per the germline V gene, CDR1 is SGHVS and CDR2 is FQNEAQ. The CDR3 totals 15 residues. J lost 4 bases, V lost 2 bases, and 4 bases had no gene match.

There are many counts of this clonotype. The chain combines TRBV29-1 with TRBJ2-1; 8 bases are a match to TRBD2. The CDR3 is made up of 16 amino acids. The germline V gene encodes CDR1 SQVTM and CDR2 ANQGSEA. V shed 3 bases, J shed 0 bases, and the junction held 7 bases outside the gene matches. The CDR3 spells CSVDGVAGSSYNEQFF. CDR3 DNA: TGCAGCGTTGATGGGGTAGCGGGGAGCTCCTACAATGAGCAGTTCTTC.

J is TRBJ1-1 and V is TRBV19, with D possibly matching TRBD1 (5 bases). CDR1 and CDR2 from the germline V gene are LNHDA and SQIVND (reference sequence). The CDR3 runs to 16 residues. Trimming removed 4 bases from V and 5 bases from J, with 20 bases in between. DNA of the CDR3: TGTGCCAGTAGTACCGGGGCCTCGGGGCGTTGGACTGAAGCTTTCTTT. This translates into CASSTGASGRWTEAFF. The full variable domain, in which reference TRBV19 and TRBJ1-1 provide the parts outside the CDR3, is DGGITQSPKYLFRKEGQNVTLSCEQNLNHDAMYWYRQDPGQGLRLIYYSQIVNDFQKGDIAEGYSVSREKKESFPLTVTSAQKNPTAFYLCASSTGASGRWTEAFFGQGTRLTVV.

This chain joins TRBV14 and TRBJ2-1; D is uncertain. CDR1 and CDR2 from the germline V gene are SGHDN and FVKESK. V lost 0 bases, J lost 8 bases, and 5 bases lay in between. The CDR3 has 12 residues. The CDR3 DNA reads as TGTGCCAGCAGCCAAGACCTCCATGAGCAGTTCTTC. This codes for CASSQDLHEQFF.

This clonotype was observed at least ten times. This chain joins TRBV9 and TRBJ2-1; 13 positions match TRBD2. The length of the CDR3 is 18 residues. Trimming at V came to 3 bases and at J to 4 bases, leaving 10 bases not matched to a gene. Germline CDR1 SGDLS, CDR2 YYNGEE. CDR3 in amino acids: CASSARPGTSGTYNEQFF. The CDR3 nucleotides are TGTGCCAGCAGCGCCAGACCCGGGACTAGCGGGACTTACAATGAGCAGTTCTTC.

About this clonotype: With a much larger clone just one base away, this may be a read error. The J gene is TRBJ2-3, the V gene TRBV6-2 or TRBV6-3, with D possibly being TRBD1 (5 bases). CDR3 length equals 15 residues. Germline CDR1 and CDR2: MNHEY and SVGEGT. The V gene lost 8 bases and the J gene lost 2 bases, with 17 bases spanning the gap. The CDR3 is CASGPGHPTTDTQYF. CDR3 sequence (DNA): TGTGCCAGCGGCCCCGGACACCCGACCACAGATACGCAGTATTTT.

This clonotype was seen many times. The CDR3 coding sequence is TGTGCCAGCATCTGGGGAGCGGGAGTTTCCGAGCAGTACTTC. This encodes CASIWGAGVSEQYF. This rearrangement joins TRBV6-1 to TRBJ2-7; TRBD2 matches at 8 bases. The CDR3 sequence is 14 residues long. Per the germline V gene, CDR1 is MNHNS and CDR2 is SASEGT. V dropped 7 bases and J dropped 6; count of bases not matched to a gene: 11.

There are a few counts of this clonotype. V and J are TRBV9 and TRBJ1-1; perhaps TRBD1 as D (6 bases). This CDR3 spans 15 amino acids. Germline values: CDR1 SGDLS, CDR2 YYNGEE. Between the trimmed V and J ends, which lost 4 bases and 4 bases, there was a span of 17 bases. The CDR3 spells CASSPVGGSFTEAFF. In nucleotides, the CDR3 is TGTGCCAGCAGCCCCGTCGGGGGCTCGTTCACTGAAGCTTTCTTT.

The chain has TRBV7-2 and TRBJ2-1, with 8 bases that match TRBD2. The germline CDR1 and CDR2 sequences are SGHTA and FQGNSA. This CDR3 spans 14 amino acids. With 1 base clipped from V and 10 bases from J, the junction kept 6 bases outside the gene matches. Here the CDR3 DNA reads TGTGCCAGCAGCTTAGAAGCGGGAGTTAGGGAGCAGTTCTTC. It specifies CASSLEAGVREQFF.

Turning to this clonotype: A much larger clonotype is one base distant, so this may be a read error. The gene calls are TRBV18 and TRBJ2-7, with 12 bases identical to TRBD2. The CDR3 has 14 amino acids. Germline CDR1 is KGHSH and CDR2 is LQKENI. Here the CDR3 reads CARSPLAGGYEQYF. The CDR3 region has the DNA TGTGCCAGATCACCACTAGCGGGAGGCTACGAGCAGTACTTC.

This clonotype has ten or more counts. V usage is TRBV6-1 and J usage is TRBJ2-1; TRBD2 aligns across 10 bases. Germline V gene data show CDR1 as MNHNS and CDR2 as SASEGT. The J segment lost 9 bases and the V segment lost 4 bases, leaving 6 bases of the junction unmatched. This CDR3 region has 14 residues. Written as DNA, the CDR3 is TGTGCCAGCAGTGTTGGACTAGCGGATGCTGAGCAGTTCTTC. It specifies CASSVGLADAEQFF.

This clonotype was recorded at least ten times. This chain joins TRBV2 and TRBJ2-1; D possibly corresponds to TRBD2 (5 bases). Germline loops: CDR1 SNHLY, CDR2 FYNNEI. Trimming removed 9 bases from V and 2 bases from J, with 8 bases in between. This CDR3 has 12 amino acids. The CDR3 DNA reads TGTGCCAGTGACGGGACCTACAATGAGCAGTTCTTC. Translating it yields CASDGTYNEQFF.

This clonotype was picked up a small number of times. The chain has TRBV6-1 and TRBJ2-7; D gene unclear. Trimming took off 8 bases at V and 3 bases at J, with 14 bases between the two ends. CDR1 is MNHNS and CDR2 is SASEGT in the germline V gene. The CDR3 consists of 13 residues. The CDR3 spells CASQANPYYEQYF. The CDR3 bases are TGTGCCAGCCAGGCGAACCCTTACTACGAGCAGTACTTC.

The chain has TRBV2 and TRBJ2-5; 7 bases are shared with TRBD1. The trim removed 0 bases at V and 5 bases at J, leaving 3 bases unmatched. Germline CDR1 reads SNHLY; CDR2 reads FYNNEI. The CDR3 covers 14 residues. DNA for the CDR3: TGTGCCAGCAGTGAAGCGACAGGGTTTGAGACCCAGTACTTC. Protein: CASSEATGFETQYF.

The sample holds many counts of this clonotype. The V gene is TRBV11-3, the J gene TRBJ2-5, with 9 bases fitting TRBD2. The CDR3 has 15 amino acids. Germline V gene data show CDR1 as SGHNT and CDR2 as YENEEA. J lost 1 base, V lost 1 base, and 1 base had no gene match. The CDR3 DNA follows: TGTGCCAGCAGCTTAGGCGGGGGGGTCCAAGAGACCCAGTACTTC. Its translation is CASSLGGGVQETQYF.

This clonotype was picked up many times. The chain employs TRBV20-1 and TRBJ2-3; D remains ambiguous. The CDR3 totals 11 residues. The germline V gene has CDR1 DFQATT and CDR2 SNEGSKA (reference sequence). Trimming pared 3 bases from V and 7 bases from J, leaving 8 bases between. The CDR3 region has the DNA TGCAGTGCTAGCTTCAGGAATACGCAGTATTTT. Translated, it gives CSASFRNTQYF.

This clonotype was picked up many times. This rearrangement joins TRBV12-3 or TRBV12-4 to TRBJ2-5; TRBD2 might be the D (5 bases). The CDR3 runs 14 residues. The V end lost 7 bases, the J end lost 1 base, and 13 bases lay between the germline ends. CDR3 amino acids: CASTQRGRQETQYF. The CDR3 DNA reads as TGTGCCAGCACCCAACGAGGGCGCCAAGAGACCCAGTACTTC.